The sequence of this TCR beta chain was determined in a study of response to subunit inactivated influenza vaccine. Trimming pared 0 bases from V and 8 bases from J, leaving 8 bases between. Per the germline V gene, CDR1 is WNHNN and CDR2 is SYGVQD (reference sequence). This CDR3 is built from 14 residues. MiXCR, run by TCRdb on the RT-PCR reads, gives a single entry per CDR3 protein. The table has more than 600,000 distinct CDR3 sequences, about a fifth seen once. Notes on this clonotype: Antigen: not known.

Study outcomes and limitations: Few additional T cells are recruited per seasonal influenza vaccination, authors suggested.

The TCR comes from a man aged 45 to 65 who received an inactivated influenza vaccine. This sequence joins TRBV10-1 and TRBJ1-6; D unresolved. Here the sequenced sample was PBMCs from blood, taken roughly 5 days after vaccination. The CDR3 DNA sequence: TGCGCCAGCAGTGAGTCTTTGGGGTATTCACCCCTCCACTTT. It encodes CASSESLGYSPLHF.